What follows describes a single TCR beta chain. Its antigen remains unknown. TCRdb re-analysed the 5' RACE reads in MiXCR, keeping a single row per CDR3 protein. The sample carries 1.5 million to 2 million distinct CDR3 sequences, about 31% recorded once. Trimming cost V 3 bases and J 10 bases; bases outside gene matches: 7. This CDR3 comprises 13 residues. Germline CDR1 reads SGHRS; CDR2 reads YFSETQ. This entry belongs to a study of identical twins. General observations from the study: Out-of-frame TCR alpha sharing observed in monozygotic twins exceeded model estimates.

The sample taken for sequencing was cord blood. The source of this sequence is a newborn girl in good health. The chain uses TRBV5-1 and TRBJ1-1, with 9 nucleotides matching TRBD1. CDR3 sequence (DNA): TGCGCCAGCAGCTGGGGACAGGGCCGGGGAGCTTTCTTT. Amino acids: CASSWGQGRGAFF.